This T cell receptor (beta chain) originates from a study of cytomegalovirus exposure and HLA in healthy donors. General study points: Among TCR beta chains, those listed as cytomegalovirus-associated numbered about 160.

The CDR3 runs to 13 residues. The V gene's germline CDR1 is LNHDA and CDR2 SQIVND (reference sequence). Deletions cut 5 bases from V and 3 bases from J, with 11 bases between. PCR involved 60 Vbeta and 13 Jbeta primers. Generated by immunoSEQ multiplex PCR, the TCRdb table keeps only in-frame clones and is missing some. The profile shows 140,000 to 150,000 clones, roughly 82% of them singletons. As concerns this clone: Its specificity is not known. This sample includes further DNA sequences coding for the same CDR3.

Sequenced: PBMCs. The sequence was obtained from a man aged 25-45 years in good health and CMV-seronegative. V is TRBV19 and J is TRBJ2-7; tentatively, D is TRBD1 (6 bases). The DNA for the CDR3 is TGTGCCAGTAGTCCGGCAGGGGACTACGAGCAGTACTTC. Translating gives CASSPAGDYEQYF. Supplemented by reference TRBV19 and TRBJ2-7, the full variable domain reads DGGITQSPKYLFRKEGQNVTLSCEQNLNHDAMYWYRQDPGQGLRLIYYSQIVNDFQKGDIAEGYSVSREKKESFPLTVTSAQKNPTAFYLCASSPAGDYEQYFGPGTRLTVT.